Each of the 22 T cell receptor beta chains below was sequenced from the same sample in a study of blood T cell repertoires in COVID-19. The data were produced by immunoSEQ multiplex PCR, yet TCRdb's version contains in-frame clones alone and is incomplete. The table lists about 210,000 clones, roughly 86% of them singletons. The sample comprised peripheral blood. The source of these receptors is a woman between 45 and 60 years old with active or convalescent COVID-19.

The CDR3 reads CASSLLGGNQGTEAFF. The CDR3 DNA follows: TGTGCCAGCAGTTTATTGGGCGGGAATCAAGGCACTGAAGCTTTCTTT. V and J are TRBV28 and TRBJ1-1; D is ambiguous. The CDR3 has 16 residues. Per germline, CDR1 MDHEN and CDR2 SYDVKM. Trimming took 1 base from V and 4 from J, leaving 16 bases between them.

The chain is built from TRBV23-1 and TRBJ2-2; 8 bases agree with TRBD1. TRBV23-1 is reported as an ORF; its role is uncertain. V shed 3 bases and J 0 bases; nucleotides not matched to a gene: 3. This CDR3 comprises 16 residues. The CDR3 nucleotides read TGCGCCAGCAGTCAGACAGGGGACTCGAACACCGGGGAGCTGTTTTTT. This sequence encodes CASSQTGDSNTGELFF.

The gene calls are TRBV5-1 and TRBJ2-7, with 8 bases aligning to TRBD2. The CDR3 covers 16 residues. V shed 5 bases, J shed 3 bases, and the junction held 13 bases outside the gene matches. CDR1 is SGHRS, CDR2 YFSETQ, per germline. The CDR3 loop reads CASRNPGWTSFYEQYF. In nucleotides, the CDR3 is TGCGCCAGCAGGAATCCAGGGTGGACTAGCTTCTACGAGCAGTACTTC. The variable domain in full, completed from reference TRBV5-1 and TRBJ2-7, reads KAGVTQTPRYLIKTRGQQVTLSCSPISGHRSVSWYQQTPGQGLQFLFEYFSETQRNKGNFPGRFSGRQFSNSRSEMNVSTLELGDSALYLCASRNPGWTSFYEQYFGPGTRLTVT.

This clone was seen a single time. This sequence joins TRBV2 and TRBJ2-3; 10 positions match TRBD1. Trimming at V came to 4 bases and at J to 11 bases, leaving 9 bases not matched to a gene. In germline, CDR1 is SNHLY, CDR2 FYNNEI. CDR3 length: 14 residues. The CDR3 DNA sequence: TGTGCCAGCAGTGCCCGGGACAGGGGCGGTGGGCAGTATTTT. It specifies CASSARDRGGGQYF. Filled out from reference TRBV2 and TRBJ2-3, the complete variable domain reads EPEVTQTPSHQVTQMGQEVILRCVPISNHLYFYWYRQILGQKVEFLVSFYNNEISEKSEIFDDQFSVERPDGSNFTLKIRSTKLEDSAMYFCASSARDRGGGQYFGPGTRLTVL.

The chain joins TRBV7-6 to TRBJ1-2; D might be TRBD1 (5 bases). This CDR3 is 15 amino acids long. Per germline, CDR1 SGHVS and CDR2 FNYEAQ. Trimming removed 5 bases at V and 0 bases at J, with 13 bases between. The CDR3 spells CASSPRQTSNYGYTF. The CDR3 nucleotides read TGTGCCAGCAGCCCCCGACAGACCTCTAACTATGGCTACACCTTC.

This clone was observed a few times. The chain links TRBV5-1 to TRBJ2-7, with TRBD1 as a possible D gene (5 bases). The CDR3 runs 13 residues. Germline V gene sequence: CDR1 SGHRS, CDR2 YFSETQ. The V gene lost 7 bases and the J gene lost 7 bases, with 18 bases spanning the gap. CDR3: CASRPFSGQEQYF. CDR3 bases: TGCGCCAGCCGACCCTTCTCAGGGCAGGAGCAGTACTTC.

This sequence joins TRBV19 and TRBJ2-7; 8 bases are shared with TRBD2. The germline V gene encodes CDR1 LNHDA and CDR2 SQIVND (reference sequence). V was pared by 4 bases and J by 4 bases, with 12 bases of the junction left unmatched. This CDR3 is 16 amino acids long. CDR3 DNA sequence: TGTGCCAGTAGTAGAGGAACTAGCGGAGGTTTTTACGAGCAGTACTTC. It is translated as CASSRGTSGGFYEQYF.

The table lists this clone with a few counts. The genes are TRBV3-1 (or the pseudogene TRBV3-2) and TRBJ1-6; possible D gene TRBD1, 5 bases. With 4 bases removed from V and 7 bases from J, the gap between germline ends came to 17 bases. Germline assignment: CDR1 LGHDT and CDR2 YNNKEL (reference sequence). The CDR3 totals 16 residues. The CDR3 loop is CASSPWLGRGNSPLHF. CDR3 sequence (DNA): TGTGCCAGCAGCCCCTGGCTAGGGAGGGGCAATTCACCCCTCCACTTT.

The genes are TRBV28 and TRBJ2-7; TRBD1 matches at 8 bases. Germline CDR1 is MDHEN and CDR2 is SYDVKM. There are 11 residues in the CDR3. The V segment lost 10 bases and the J segment 3 bases; nucleotides outside the gene matches: 2. The CDR3 region has the DNA TGTGCCACTGACAGGGGCTACGAGCAGTACTTC. The encoded protein is CATDRGYEQYF.

This rearrangement joins TRBV9 to TRBJ2-3; D not certain. Trimming left V 4 bases short and J 5 bases short, with 14 bases between. The CDR3 runs to 14 residues. The germline CDR1 and CDR2 sequences are SGDLS and YYNGEE. The CDR3 here is CASSFTWAQDTQYF. The CDR3 region has the DNA TGTGCCAGCAGCTTTACTTGGGCCCAAGATACGCAGTATTTT.

The J gene is TRBJ2-7, the V gene TRBV4-2; 8 nucleotides agree with TRBD1. Germline V gene sequence: CDR1 LGHNA, CDR2 YNFKEQ. V lost 3 bases to trimming and J lost 5 bases; unmatched junction nucleotides: 3. The CDR3 is 13 amino acids. DNA of the CDR3: TGTGCCAGCAGCCACGACAGGGGAGACGAGCAGTACGTC. It codes for CASSHDRGDEQYV.

The chain couples TRBV2 to TRBJ2-3; TRBD1 aligns across 12 bases. Unmatched junction bases numbered 10, after V lost 4 bases and J lost 2 bases. CDR3 size: 18 residues. Per germline, CDR1 SNHLY and CDR2 FYNNEI. Here the CDR3 reads CASSGPGQGASVTDTQYF. The CDR3 DNA sequence: TGTGCCAGCAGTGGCCCGGGACAGGGGGCCAGTGTCACAGATACGCAGTATTTT.

This clone was observed a few times. V usage is TRBV3-1 (or the pseudogene TRBV3-2) and J usage is TRBJ1-1, with TRBD1 matching over 9 bases. With V trimmed by 3 bases and J by 5 bases, 1 base remained unmatched. This CDR3 region has 13 residues. CDR1 is LGHDT and CDR2 is YNNKEL in the germline V gene (reference sequence). Here the CDR3 reads CASSQGQGTEAFF. The CDR3 nucleotides read TGTGCCAGCAGCCAGGGACAGGGTACTGAAGCTTTCTTT.

J is TRBJ1-5 and V is TRBV2; 8 nucleotides line up with TRBD1. V dropped 4 bases and J dropped 5; count of bases not matched to a gene: 4. CDR1 is SNHLY and CDR2 is FYNNEI in the germline V gene. The CDR3 totals 14 residues. Here the CDR3 reads CASSGDRNYQPQHF. The DNA of the CDR3 is TGTGCCAGCAGTGGGGACAGGAACTATCAGCCCCAGCATTTT.

The chain recombines TRBV5-5 with TRBJ2-5; 10 bases align to TRBD1. The CDR3 is 15 amino acids. The V gene's germline CDR1 is SGHKS and CDR2 YYEKEE (reference sequence). Losses at the gene ends were 4 bases for V and 4 bases for J; bases not matched to a gene: 7. The CDR3 spells CASSPRTGGGETQYF. CDR3 DNA: TGTGCCAGCAGCCCTCGGACAGGGGGTGGAGAGACCCAGTACTTC.

This chain links TRBV28 with TRBJ1-2, with 7 bases lining up with TRBD1. From germline, CDR1 is MDHEN and CDR2 SYDVKM. There are 13 residues in the CDR3. Losses at the gene ends were 4 bases for V and 6 bases for J; bases not matched to a gene: 5. The CDR3 DNA reads TGTGCCAGCAGTTACACAGGGGCAGATGGCTACACCTTC. Protein: CASSYTGADGYTF.

This clone was counted once. V is TRBV18 and J is TRBJ2-3; 8 bases line up with TRBD1. The CDR3 has 15 residues. V dropped 6 bases and J dropped 3; count of bases not matched to a gene: 8. CDR1 is KGHSH and CDR2 is LQKENI in the germline V gene. The CDR3 is CASSLGQGGTDTQYF. The CDR3 DNA reads as TGTGCCAGCTCCCTTGGACAGGGTGGAACAGATACGCAGTATTTT.

The chain uses TRBV12-2 and TRBJ2-7; TRBD2 is taken as the D call from the table, unchecked against the DNA. TRBV12-2 is flagged as a pseudogene. This CDR3 is built from 11 residues. The CDR3 loop is CASRFTYEQYV. Here the CDR3 DNA reads TGTGCAAGTCGCTTTACCTACGAGCAGTACGTC.

Concerning this clone: A read error is possible here, since a much larger clone lies one base away. The chain joins TRBV12-3 or TRBV12-4 to TRBJ2-1, with D maybe TRBD2 (5 bases). The V end lost 6 bases, the J end lost 4 bases, and 7 bases lay between the germline ends. The CDR3 runs 12 residues. The CDR3 region has the DNA TGTGCCAGCAGCGGACTTTACAATGAGCAGTTCTTC. Encoded protein: CASSGLYNEQFF.

The chain recombines TRBV5-4 with TRBJ2-2; perhaps TRBD1 as D (5 bases). Germline values: CDR1 SGHNT, CDR2 YYREEE (reference sequence). The V and J ends lost 0 bases and 3 bases respectively, with 12 bases between them. The CDR3 runs to 16 residues. CDR3 sequence (DNA): TGTGCCAGCAGCTTGGAAGGCAGGGCGGACACCGGGGAGCTGTTTTTT. Translation: CASSLEGRADTGELFF.

The V and J genes are TRBV27 and TRBJ2-5, with D hard to call. The V and J ends lost 0 bases and 1 base respectively, with 6 bases between them. The CDR3 totals 14 residues. Germline V CDR1 and CDR2: MNHEY, SMNVEV (reference sequence). CDR3 region: CASSLSGFQETQYF. As DNA, the CDR3 is TGTGCCAGCAGTTTATCCGGGTTCCAAGAGACCCAGTACTTC.

The chain is built from TRBV29-1 and TRBJ2-3; 10 positions match TRBD1. The CDR3 length is 14 residues. Germline loops: CDR1 SQVTM, CDR2 ANQGSEA. The CDR3: CTPSGTGALDTQYF. The CDR3 DNA reads as TGCACCCCCTCAGGGACAGGGGCTTTGGATACGCAGTATTTT.